This TCR beta chain originates from a study of liver allograft versus peripheral blood T cells. The overall study: Recipients' peripheral blood T cell receptor repertoires were compared with those in transplanted livers. Findings of the study overall: Intragraft T cell receptor repertoires of liver allografts were reported to differ from peripheral blood repertoires.

Trimming removed 8 bases from V and 4 bases from J, with 17 bases in between. The CDR3 is 13 residues long. Germline loops: CDR1 GTSNPN, CDR2 SVGIG (reference sequence). TCRdb itself ran the reads through MiXCR, one entry per CDR3 protein. Counted here are about 15,000 distinct CDR3 sequences, 20% occurring once; the ten biggest clones make up roughly 5.8%. On this clonotype itself: The antigen remains undetermined.

The sequence derives from a human patient who had a liver transplant. Some T cells may be the graft donor's. This sequence joins TRBV30 and TRBJ1-2; D unclear. CDR3 protein: CASSFRGFYGYTF. Here the CDR3 DNA reads TGTGCCAGCAGCTTCCGGGGATTCTATGGCTACACCTTC.